This TCR beta chain was identified during a study of CD8 T cells in ankylosing spondylitis (dated by TCRdb to between 2016 and 2019). As for the study more broadly: T cell receptor beta repertoires were profiled in healthy donors and ankylosing spondylitis patients so that disease-linked TCR variants could be found. The whole study cohort included 95 to 130 healthy donors and over 20 ankylosing spondylitis patients. Peripheral blood was sampled, and synovial fluid was also collected from ankylosing spondylitis patients.

From cysteine to phenylalanine, the CDR3 is 13 amino acids long. Only CDR3 DNA is held: 39 bases, read in frame from base 1. V and J lose 0 bases and 3 bases, and a span of 6 bases separates them. The germline V gene encodes CDR1 SGHNT and CDR2 YYREEE (reference sequence). Synovial fluid samples were paired with blood samples taken from the same ankylosing spondylitis patients. The investigation overall reported the following: Significant enrichment of the disease-linked clones was reported in matched synovial fluid samples from ankylosing spondylitis patients. A CD8+ phenotype was shown by the disease-linked clones, which were found at relatively low frequencies in peripheral blood. Some motif variants were previously reported in synovial fluid and blood of reactive arthritis patients, suggesting common disease-initiation mechanisms. A TCR beta motif made up of several highly homologous amino acid variants appeared to be characteristic of blood from ankylosing spondylitis patients.

This clonotype was found many times. The antigen this receptor binds is unknown. The record has no base qualities; no much larger clone is one base away. The sequencer listed for this sample is Illumina HiSeq 2500. Quantitative 5'-RACE with molecular barcodes was the method used to prepare the TCR beta libraries. The original methods were these. A new computational method, built on a probabilistic model of VDJ rearrangement, was used to identify disease-linked TCR variants. TCRdb reprocessed the public reads (quality trimming at Q25 with fastp, clone calling with MiXCR) and kept in-frame beta chains. Duplicate CDR3 protein sequences are folded into a single record with the most common DNA and genes. Here the V and J calls rest on TCRdb's processing, not on the authors' analysis. The sample includes roughly 130,000 distinct CDR3 sequences, with 7% to 10% observed a single time. Of the sample, roughly 8% falls within the top ten clones.

This receptor was identified in a male donor with ankylosing spondylitis. The sample taken for sequencing was synovial fluid, either unsorted or a sorted T cell fraction (not recorded which). This sequence uses TRBV5-4 and TRBJ2-5; a tentative D call is TRBD2 (5 bases match). The CDR3: CASSLAGKETQYF. The bases are TGTGCCAGCAGCTTGGCGGGGAAAGAGACCCAGTACTTC.